This record covers a single T cell receptor beta chain. The record originates from a study of blood T cell repertoires in COVID-19. Data came from immunoSEQ multiplex PCR; TCRdb stores just in-frame clones and leaves some out. The sample contains about 140,000 clones, around 83% of which appear only once. The origin of this receptor is a man aged 25-45 years with COVID-19, enrolled during active disease. The material sequenced was peripheral blood.

The CDR3 DNA sequence: TGCAGCGTTGAAGTTAACACAGATACGCAGTATTTT. Translating it yields CSVEVNTDTQYF. The rearrangement joins TRBV29-1 to TRBJ2-3; D unclear. The CDR3 is 12 amino acids. Germline V lookup: CDR1 SQVTM, CDR2 ANQGSEA. V lost 1 base and J 2 bases, leaving 4 bases between the germline ends.